Below are 32 T cell receptor beta chains sequenced from a single sample in a study of blood T cell repertoires in COVID-19. Produced via immunoSEQ multiplex PCR; TCRdb's table is partial and in-frame only. Of roughly 80,000 clones listed, over 80% are singletons. The specimen was peripheral blood. The source is a man in his fifties or sixties with active COVID-19.

This clone was seen just once. The chain recombines TRBV7-2 with TRBJ1-2; no definite D call. V lost 3 bases and J 3 bases, leaving 11 bases between the germline ends. Germline V CDR1 and CDR2: SGHTA, FQGNSA. CDR3 length: 14 amino acids. CDR3 nucleotide sequence: TGTGCCAGCAGCTTTACCGGGAGGGACTATGGCTACACCTTC. It codes for CASSFTGRDYGYTF.

This rearrangement joins TRBV5-1 to TRBJ2-4; D gene ambiguous. The CDR3 extends over 17 amino acids. The V end was cut by 0 bases, the J end by 0 bases, with 13 bases between. Germline V gene lookup returns CDR1 SGHRS and CDR2 YFSETQ. The CDR3 nucleotides read TGCGCCAGCAGCTTGGCCGGTAGTACCCTAGCCAAAAACATTCAGTACTTC. Its protein is CASSLAGSTLAKNIQYF.

The chain links TRBV7-2 to TRBJ2-1; TRBD2 matches at 9 bases. Germline values: CDR1 SGHTA, CDR2 FQGNSA. This CDR3 contains 14 residues. Trimming removed 7 bases from V and 2 bases from J; junction bases left unmatched: 3. The CDR3 region has the DNA TGTGCCAGCAATAGCGGGAGTCCCTACAATGAGCAGTTCTTC. Its translation is CASNSGSPYNEQFF.

This chain joins TRBV14 and TRBJ1-2; TRBD1 might be the D (6 bases). CDR3 length: 13 residues. V shed 3 bases and J shed 3 bases, with 8 bases lying between them. The germline CDR1 and CDR2 sequences are SGHDN and FVKESK. CDR3 loop: CASSQNRDYGYTF. In nucleotides, the CDR3 is TGTGCCAGCAGCCAGAACAGGGACTATGGCTACACCTTC.

The rearrangement uses TRBV3-1 (or the pseudogene TRBV3-2) and TRBJ2-7, with 12 bases matching TRBD2. Trimming took 4 bases from V and 5 from J; bases not matched to a gene: 12. Germline CDR1 LGHDT, CDR2 YNNKEL (reference sequence). This CDR3 comprises 17 residues. CDR3 in amino acids: CASSPTGLAGPRHEQYF. The CDR3 DNA is TGTGCCAGCAGCCCGACCGGACTAGCGGGACCTAGGCACGAGCAGTACTTC.

The V and J genes are TRBV11-2 and TRBJ1-6; tentative D call: TRBD1 (6 bases). Germline assignment: CDR1 SGHAT and CDR2 FQNNGV. V was shortened by 11 bases and J by 10 bases, with 15 bases between the two germline ends. The CDR3 has 12 residues. CDR3 nucleotides: TGTGCCGCGGGGGCGGGTGCGTCACCCCTCCACTTT. Protein product: CAAGAGASPLHF.

This chain connects TRBV5-6 to TRBJ1-5, with D tentatively TRBD1 (5 bases). Germline values: CDR1 SGHDT, CDR2 YYEEEE. Trimming pared 1 base from V and 7 bases from J, leaving 12 bases between. The CDR3 runs to 14 residues. CDR3 in amino acids: CASSLRGVGQPQHF. In DNA, the CDR3 is TGTGCCAGCAGCTTGCGGGGGGTGGGGCAGCCCCAGCATTTT.

This clone was seen only once. V is TRBV9 and J is TRBJ1-2, with D perhaps TRBD1 (5 bases). The V end lost 4 bases, the J end lost 7 bases, and 29 bases lay between the germline ends. Germline V CDR1 and CDR2: SGDLS, YYNGEE. The CDR3 runs to 18 residues. CDR3 sequence reads: CASSPRGGHQGGLGGYTF. The CDR3 DNA sequence: TGTGCCAGCAGCCCCCGGGGCGGACATCAGGGAGGGCTGGGTGGCTACACCTTC.

The chain couples TRBV11-2 to TRBJ1-1, with 7 nucleotides matching TRBD1. From germline, CDR1 is SGHAT and CDR2 FQNNGV. The CDR3 consists of 15 residues. J gave up 2 bases and V 5 bases, and 8 bases lay outside the gene matches. The DNA for the CDR3 is TGTGCCAGCAGCCCCTACAGGACAGGAAACACTGAAGCTTTCTTT. Translation gives CASSPYRTGNTEAFF.

V gene TRBV7-8 combines with J gene TRBJ2-5, with TRBD1 matching over 8 bases. Losses at the gene ends were 4 bases for V and 2 bases for J; bases not matched to a gene: 6. The CDR3 is 15 amino acids. The germline V gene encodes CDR1 SGHVS and CDR2 FQNEAQ. CDR3 amino acids: CASSSPTGEQETQYF. In DNA form, the CDR3 reads TGTGCCAGCAGCTCCCCGACAGGGGAGCAAGAGACCCAGTACTTC.

The chain joins TRBV5-6 to TRBJ1-6; 10 bases match TRBD1. The junction had 4 bases not matched to a gene; V was cut back by 4 bases and J by 9 bases. The germline gives CDR1 SGHDT, CDR2 YYEEEE. CDR3 length equals 14 residues. This CDR3 reads CASSEGQGSSPLHF. Here the CDR3 DNA reads TGTGCCAGCAGCGAGGGACAGGGGAGTTCACCCCTCCACTTT.

The chain uses TRBV9 and TRBJ1-6; no clear D. Germline V CDR1 and CDR2: SGDLS, YYNGEE. V lost 0 bases, J lost 7 bases, and 8 bases lay in between. This CDR3 is 14 amino acids long. The CDR3 loop is CASSVGGTNSPLHF. The CDR3 DNA follows: TGTGCCAGCAGCGTAGGAGGCACAAATTCACCCCTCCACTTT.

The genes are TRBV19 and TRBJ1-5; D ambiguous. V was clipped by 5 bases and J by 7 bases, with 9 bases between them. Germline-derived CDR1 and CDR2 are LNHDA and SQIVND (reference sequence). This CDR3 spans 12 amino acids. The CDR3 DNA sequence: TGTGCCAGTAGTGTCTCGAGGCAGCCCCAGCATTTT. This sequence encodes CASSVSRQPQHF.

The chain uses TRBV5-1 and TRBJ2-3; 11 bases map to TRBD1. Germline CDR1 SGHRS, CDR2 YFSETQ. The CDR3 totals 16 residues. The junction had 7 bases not matched to a gene; V was cut back by 2 bases and J by 5 bases. The CDR3 protein is CASSLYSGTGGDTQYF. For the CDR3, the DNA is TGCGCCAGCAGCTTATACTCCGGGACAGGGGGAGATACGCAGTATTTT.

In this sample, this clone turned up once. V is TRBV2 and J is TRBJ2-3; a weak D match, TRBD1 (5 bases). Deletions cut 5 bases from V and 3 bases from J, with 15 bases between. Germline V gene sequence: CDR1 SNHLY, CDR2 FYNNEI. The CDR3 is 15 residues long. The CDR3 loop is CASSPKRQGTDTQYF. The DNA for the CDR3 is TGTGCCAGCAGTCCCAAAAGGCAGGGAACAGATACGCAGTATTTT.

V usage is TRBV4-1 and J usage is TRBJ1-2; the match to TRBD1 covers 8 bases. Germline assignment: CDR1 MGHRA and CDR2 YSYEKL. This CDR3 is 14 amino acids long. Germline trimming cut 4 bases from V and 8 bases from J; bases unmatched to any gene: 9. CDR3 protein: CASSPQRTGPGYTF. The CDR3 DNA follows: TGCGCCAGCAGCCCCCAAAGGACAGGGCCCGGCTACACCTTC.

The chain combines TRBV6-2 or TRBV6-3 with TRBJ2-7, with TRBD2 matching 7 bases. V trimming: 2 bases; J trimming: 7 bases; junction bases outside the gene matches: 8. Germline CDR1 is MNHEY and CDR2 is SVGEGT. This CDR3 has 14 residues. In DNA form, the CDR3 reads TGTGCCAGCAGTTACATTCCGGGACTATCGGAGCAGTACTTC. It is translated as CASSYIPGLSEQYF.

This sequence joins TRBV4-1 and TRBJ1-4; a weak D match, TRBD1 (5 bases). The germline V and J ends were trimmed by 0 bases and 4 bases, with 18 bases remaining between them. The CDR3 runs 18 residues. The germline V gene encodes CDR1 MGHRA and CDR2 YSYEKL. The CDR3 bases are TGCGCCAGCAGCCAAGAGGCGACAGTCGGGGGGTTTAATGAAAAACTGTTTTTT. Translation gives CASSQEATVGGFNEKLFF.

The J gene is TRBJ1-4, the V gene TRBV5-7; weak D call: TRBD1 (6 bases). TRBV5-7 is identified as an open reading frame with a role that is uncertain. The CDR3 is 16 residues long. V lost 4 bases and J lost 0, with 13 bases in between. The CDR3 here is CASSPAGQSTNEKLFF. The DNA of the CDR3 is TGTGCCAGCAGCCCGGCCGGACAGTCAACTAATGAAAAACTGTTTTTT.

The CDR3 coding sequence is TGTGCCAGCAGCCGTTCACGAGGGGCGGGGAAAAAACTGTTTTTT. Protein product: CASSRSRGAGKKLFF. The rearrangement links TRBV7-9 to TRBJ1-4; TRBD1 might be the D (5 bases). Germline loops: CDR1 SEHNR, CDR2 FQNEAQ (reference sequence). This CDR3 region has 15 residues. Trimming took 5 bases from V and 9 from J, leaving 19 bases between them.

This sequence joins TRBV4-3 and TRBJ1-5; the D is unclear. This CDR3 has 15 amino acids. Germline V CDR1 and CDR2: LGHNA, YSLEER. V was trimmed by 0 bases and J by 9 bases, leaving 15 bases between them. In DNA, the CDR3 is TGCGCCAGCAGCCAAGATCGCACGGGGATTTGGCCCCAGCATTTT. Protein product: CASSQDRTGIWPQHF.

This clone was seen once. The gene calls are TRBV5-4 and TRBJ2-7; TRBD1 matches 7 bases. After removal of 0 bases from V and 7 bases from J, the junction contained 7 bases not matched to a gene. The CDR3 loop spans 14 amino acids. Germline CDR1 reads SGHNT; CDR2 reads YYREEE (reference sequence). CDR3 in DNA: TGTGCCAGCAGCTTGGCCGGGACAGCTTTGGAGCAGTACTTC. Translating gives CASSLAGTALEQYF.

The chain is built from TRBV30 and TRBJ1-5; possibly TRBD1 for D (5 bases). Trimming pared 2 bases from V and 4 bases from J, leaving 9 bases between. The length of the CDR3 is 13 residues. Germline V gene lookup returns CDR1 GTSNPN and CDR2 SVGIG (reference sequence). CDR3 sequence (DNA): TGTGCCTGGAGTAAGGAGGGGAATCAGCCCCAGCATTTT. Residues: CAWSKEGNQPQHF.

This clone is a singleton in its sample. The V gene is TRBV5-1, the J gene TRBJ2-2, with TRBD1 matching over 12 bases. This CDR3 is 16 amino acids long. V gave up 5 bases and J gave up 7 bases; unmatched junction bases: 9. Germline CDR1 and CDR2: SGHRS and YFSETQ. CDR3 protein: CASRKPGQGASGELFF. DNA of the CDR3: TGCGCCAGCAGAAAGCCGGGACAGGGGGCTAGCGGGGAGCTGTTTTTT.

This chain connects TRBV7-2 to TRBJ2-1, with TRBD2 matching over 7 bases. The ends lost 7 bases at V and 4 bases at J; junction bases unmatched: 10. There are 15 residues in the CDR3. From germline, CDR1 is SGHTA and CDR2 FQGNSA. The CDR3 is CASTRPPAGYNEQFF. Written as DNA, the CDR3 is TGTGCCAGCACCCGCCCCCCAGCGGGGTACAATGAGCAGTTCTTC.

Only a few counts were recorded for this clone. The genes are TRBV6-2 or TRBV6-3 and TRBJ1-2; 10 nucleotides line up with TRBD1. After removal of 5 bases from V and 4 bases from J, the junction contained 10 bases not matched to a gene. This CDR3 has 16 residues. The germline gives CDR1 MNHEY, CDR2 SVGEGT. In DNA form, the CDR3 reads TGTGCCAGCAGTACCAAAGACAGGGGGCGCGGCTATGGCTACACCTTC. Its protein is CASSTKDRGRGYGYTF.

Concerning this clone itself: Because the CDR3's place on the DNA is in doubt, the DNA is left out and the CDR3 is given as listed by TCRdb. The chain joins TRBV21-1 to TRBJ2-4; the table's TRBD2 call for D was not verified on the DNA. TRBV21-1 is deemed a pseudogene. Both ends counted, the CDR3 spans 16 residues. This chain's CDR3 is CASSIWAPGAKNIQYF.

The chain carries TRBV28 and TRBJ2-1; TRBD2 matches 8 bases. Germline CDR1 MDHEN, CDR2 SYDVKM. Trimming removed 3 bases from V and 0 bases from J; junction bases left unmatched: 7. This CDR3 spans 17 amino acids. CDR3 DNA: TGTGCCAGCAGTTTTCCGACGGGGGGGGCCTCCTACAATGAGCAGTTCTTC. Translated: CASSFPTGGASYNEQFF.

This clone came up once. The rearrangement links TRBV6-5 to TRBJ2-7, with D perhaps TRBD2 (6 bases). The germline V gene encodes CDR1 MNHEY and CDR2 SVGAGI. V shed 2 bases and J shed 6 bases, with 11 bases lying between them. This CDR3 comprises 13 residues. The CDR3 loop reads CASSYGQGGEQYF. The CDR3 DNA reads TGTGCCAGCAGTTACGGGCAGGGAGGCGAGCAGTACTTC.

This clone has more than one count but fewer than ten. The CDR3, as DNA: TGTGCCAGCAGTTCCGGGACAGGGGCGTCAATATACTATGGCTACACCTTC. The encoded protein is CASSSGTGASIYYGYTF. The chain employs TRBV5-4 and TRBJ1-2; 10 bases map to TRBD1. With 5 bases clipped from V and 3 bases from J, the junction kept 13 bases outside the gene matches. CDR3 length: 17 amino acids. Germline CDR1 SGHNT, CDR2 YYREEE (reference sequence).

This sequence joins TRBV11-2 and TRBJ1-2; TRBD1 matches at 8 bases. The germline V gene has CDR1 SGHAT and CDR2 FQNNGV. The CDR3 is 14 amino acids. V lost 2 bases, J lost 3 bases, and 2 bases stayed unmatched. The DNA for the CDR3 is TGTGCCAGCAGCTTAACAGGGGGTGACTATGGCTACACCTTC. Translation gives CASSLTGGDYGYTF.

The genes are TRBV2 and TRBJ2-3; the match to TRBD2 covers 12 bases. Trimming cost V 4 bases and J 5 bases; bases outside gene matches: 4. This CDR3 is 15 amino acids long. Looked up from germline, CDR1 is SNHLY and CDR2 is FYNNEI. CDR3 loop: CASSGLAGVGDTQYF. Written as DNA, the CDR3 is TGTGCCAGCAGTGGACTAGCGGGAGTCGGAGATACGCAGTATTTT.